This TCR beta chain derives from a study of T cell changes during pregnancy in multiple sclerosis. Generated by immunoSEQ multiplex PCR, the TCRdb table keeps only in-frame clones and is missing some. The sample yields about 36,000 clones, approximately 90% seen once. The TCR sequence derives from a female donor with multiple sclerosis, enrolled in a pregnancy study. The input for sequencing was CD4+ T cells from peripheral blood mononuclear cells, taken after pregnancy.

CDR3 in amino acids: CAKNPAQTSGRWETQYF. Here the CDR3 DNA reads TGCGCCAAAAACCCCGCTCAGACTAGCGGGAGGTGGGAGACCCAGTACTTC. The chain recombines TRBV23-1 with TRBJ2-5; 13 bases align to TRBD2. TRBV23-1 falls under the ORF class, with uncertain function. CDR3 length: 17 amino acids. V lost 10 bases, J lost 5 bases, and 16 bases stayed unmatched.